This T cell receptor (beta chain) came from a study of CD8+CD57+ T cells in acquired aplastic anemia (dated by TCRdb to between 2017 and 2018). About the full investigation: A mean of approximately 2.9 ug of DNA, ranging from roughly 0.2 to 27.4 ug, was extracted from sorted CD4+ and CD8+ cells. Healthy donor samples averaged approximately 9.8 million reads for CD4+ and 11 million to 13 million for CD8+ cells.

Genomic DNA served as template for TCR beta VDJ combination and CDR3 sequence profiling. TCR repertoire sequencing was run on an Illumina HiSeq 2000. In the authors' own workflow: Repertoire assessment relied on Simpson's diversity index, CDR3 size and DJ length profiles, and TRBV/TRBJ rearrangement plots. The most abundant DNA sequence in the deep sequencing data was taken as the immunodominant clone. CDR3 amino acid sequences were checked for sharing across subjects and were also compared against the VDJdb database and published repertoires. Starting from the raw public reads, TCRdb applied fastp trimming at Q25, assembled clones with MiXCR and retained in-frame beta chains. CDR3 protein duplicates are merged, each entry listing the most common genes and DNA. The V and J calls and clone size are TCRdb's, not the authors'. The table for this sample lists about 180,000 distinct CDR3 sequences; 46% of them were counted only once. Under 3% of the sample belongs to the ten largest clones.

About this clonotype itself: There is no known antigen for this receptor. There are no base qualities to consult, and no much larger clone falls within one base.

The study at large found these results: Patients and healthy controls showed no significant difference in CD8+ Simpson's diversity (P=0.060). Roughly 30 CD8+ CDR3 sequences were found to be shared between patients and controls, but these sequences appeared to be highly expressed in patients and within the immunodominant clones of the patients.

TCR repertoires of sorted CD4+ and CD8+ blood T cells from severe aplastic anemia patients and healthy subjects were deep-sequenced in the study. Ficoll-Paque density gradient centrifugation was used to isolate peripheral blood mononuclear cells. CD4+ and CD8+ T cells were sorted by FACS or magnetic beads before DNA extraction. CDR1 and CDR2, per the germline V gene (reference sequence), are LGHDT and YNNKEL. The CDR3 numbers 14 residues from cysteine through phenylalanine. The DNA shown is the 42-base CDR3, in frame from base 1. V is cut by 3 bases and J by 9 bases, and the space between the germline ends is 15 bases.

This clonotype was obtained from a human donor in good health. The sample taken for sequencing was sorted CD4+, CD8+, or CD8+CD57+ T cells (not recorded which) from PBMCs. The V and J genes are TRBV3-1 and TRBJ2-1; too little of a D gene remains to name it. At the DNA level, the sequence is TGTGCCAGCAGCCATAGCAGCCAGGTCCGTGAGCAGTTCTTC. Translated, it gives CASSHSSQVREQFF.